This TCR beta chain stems from a study of blood T cell repertoires in COVID-19. Across the study: T cells, B-cell-depleted T cells, or PBMCs provided the cDNA or gDNA that served as material.

Germline CDR1 reads SEHNR; CDR2 reads FQNEAQ (reference sequence). After removal of 5 bases from V and 2 bases from J, the junction contained 5 bases not matched to a gene. This CDR3 is built from 14 residues. In the study's own analysis: Amplification from reference gene primers served as the basis for estimated nucleated cell counts. Sequencing was performed with immunoSEQ multiplex PCR; in TCRdb, only in-frame clones are kept and a portion is missing. The D gene and trimming were derived from the DNA, and the V and J assignments and clone size from that table. The sample contains approximately 210,000 clones, roughly 82% of which appear only once. Participants came from about two dozen US areas, aged roughly 18 to 95 years.

Material for sequencing was PBMCs or T cells enriched from blood (not recorded which). This sequence joins TRBV7-9 and TRBJ2-5; 7 bases fit TRBD1. The TCR was taken from a man aged 40-55 years who had recovered from COVID-19. CDR3 DNA sequence: TGTGCCAGCAGCCCCCCGGGACAGCAAGAGACCCAGTACTTC. This sequence encodes CASSPPGQQETQYF.